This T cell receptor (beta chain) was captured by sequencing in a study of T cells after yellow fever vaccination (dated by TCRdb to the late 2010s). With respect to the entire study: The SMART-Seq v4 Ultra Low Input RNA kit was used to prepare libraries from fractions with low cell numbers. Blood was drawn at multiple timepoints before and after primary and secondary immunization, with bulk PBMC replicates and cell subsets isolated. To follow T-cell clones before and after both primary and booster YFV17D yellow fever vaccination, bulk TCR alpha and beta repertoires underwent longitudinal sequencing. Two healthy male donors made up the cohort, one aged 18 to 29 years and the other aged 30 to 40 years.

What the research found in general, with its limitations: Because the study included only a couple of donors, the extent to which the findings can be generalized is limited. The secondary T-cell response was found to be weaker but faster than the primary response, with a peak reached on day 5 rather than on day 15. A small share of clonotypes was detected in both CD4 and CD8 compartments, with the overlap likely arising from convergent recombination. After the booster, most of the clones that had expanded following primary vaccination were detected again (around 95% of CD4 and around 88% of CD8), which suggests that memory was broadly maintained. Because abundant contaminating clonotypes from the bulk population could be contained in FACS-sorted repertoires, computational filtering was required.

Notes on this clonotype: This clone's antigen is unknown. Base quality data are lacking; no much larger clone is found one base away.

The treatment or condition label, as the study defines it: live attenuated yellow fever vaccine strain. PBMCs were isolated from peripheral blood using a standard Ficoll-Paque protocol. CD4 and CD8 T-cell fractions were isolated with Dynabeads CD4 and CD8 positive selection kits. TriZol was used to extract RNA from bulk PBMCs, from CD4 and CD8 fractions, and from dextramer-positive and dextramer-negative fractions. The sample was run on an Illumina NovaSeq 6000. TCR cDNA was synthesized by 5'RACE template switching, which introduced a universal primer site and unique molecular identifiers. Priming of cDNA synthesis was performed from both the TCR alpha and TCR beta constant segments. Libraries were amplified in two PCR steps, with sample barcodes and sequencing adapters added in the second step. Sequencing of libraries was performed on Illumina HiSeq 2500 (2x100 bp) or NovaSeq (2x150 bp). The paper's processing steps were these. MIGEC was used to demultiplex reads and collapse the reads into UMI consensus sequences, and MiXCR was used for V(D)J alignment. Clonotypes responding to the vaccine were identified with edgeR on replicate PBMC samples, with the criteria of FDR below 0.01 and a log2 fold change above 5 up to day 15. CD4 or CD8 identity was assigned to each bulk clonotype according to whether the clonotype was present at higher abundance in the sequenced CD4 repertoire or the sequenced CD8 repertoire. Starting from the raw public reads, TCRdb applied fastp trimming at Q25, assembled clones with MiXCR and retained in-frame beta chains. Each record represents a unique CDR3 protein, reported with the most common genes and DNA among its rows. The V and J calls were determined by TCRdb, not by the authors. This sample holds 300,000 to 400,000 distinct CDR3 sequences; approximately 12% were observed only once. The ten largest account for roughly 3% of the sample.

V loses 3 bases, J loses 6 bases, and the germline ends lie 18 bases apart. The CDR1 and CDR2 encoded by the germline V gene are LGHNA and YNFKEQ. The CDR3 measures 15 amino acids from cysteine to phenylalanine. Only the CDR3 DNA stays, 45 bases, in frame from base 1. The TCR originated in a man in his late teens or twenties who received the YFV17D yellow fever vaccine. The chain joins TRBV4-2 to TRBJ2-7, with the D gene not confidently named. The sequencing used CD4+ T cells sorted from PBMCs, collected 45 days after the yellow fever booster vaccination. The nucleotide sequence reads TGTGCCAGCAGCCAGGCAGGCTCCCTGATTAGCGAGCAGTACTTC. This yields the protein CASSQAGSLISEQYF.